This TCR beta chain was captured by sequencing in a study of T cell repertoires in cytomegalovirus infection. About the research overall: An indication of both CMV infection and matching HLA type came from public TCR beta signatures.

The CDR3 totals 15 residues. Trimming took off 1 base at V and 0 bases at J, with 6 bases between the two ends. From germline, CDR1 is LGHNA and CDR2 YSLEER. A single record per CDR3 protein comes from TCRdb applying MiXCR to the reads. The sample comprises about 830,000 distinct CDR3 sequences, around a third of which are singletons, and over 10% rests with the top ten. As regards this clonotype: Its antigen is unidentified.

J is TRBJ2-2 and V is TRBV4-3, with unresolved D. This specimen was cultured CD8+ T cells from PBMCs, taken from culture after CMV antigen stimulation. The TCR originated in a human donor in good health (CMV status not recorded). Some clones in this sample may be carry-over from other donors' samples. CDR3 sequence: CASSQGRTNTGELFF. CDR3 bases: TGCGCCAGCAGCCAAGGAAGAACGAACACCGGGGAGCTGTTTTTT.